The clone carrying this T cell receptor beta chain was counted a few times. Its antigen is currently unknown. Read data end 3 residues before the CDR3 end; the end is taken from the germline J gene. This sample was included in a study of T cell clonality in common variable immunodeficiency. Study findings and constraints: Compared with controls, CVID subjects had fewer shared TCRbeta clones. Fewer deletions and N-nucleotide insertions were reportedly seen in common variable immunodeficiency TCR beta sequences. CVID subjects had higher TCRbeta clonality than healthy controls, most marked in about a third.

Some clones are missing from TCRdb's copy, which holds only in-frame ones; the method was immunoSEQ multiplex PCR. The sample has fewer than 25,000 clones, none seen only once. Germline trimming cut 5 bases from V and 7 bases from J; bases unmatched to any gene: 10. Germline CDR1 reads SEHNR; CDR2 reads FQNEAQ (reference sequence). The CDR3 sequence is 15 residues long. Most patients and controls had Caucasian heritage. Donors gave roughly 4.5 to 9 ml heparinized peripheral whole blood. Sample: peripheral blood mononuclear cells. The TCR was taken from a human donor with common variable immunodeficiency. The chain carries TRBV7-9 and TRBJ2-1, with 8 bases lining up with TRBD2. The DNA read from the CDR3 is TGTGCCAGCAGCCCCGGGACTAGTGACTGGAATGAG. Amino acid sequence: CASSPGTSDWNE. The full CDR3 sequence reads CASSPGTSDWNEQFF.